Following are 31 T cell receptor beta chains from one sample sequenced in a study of control samples from healthy donors and cancer patients. Only in-frame clones appear in the TCRdb table, and some are missing; sequencing was by immunoSEQ multiplex PCR. The table includes about 26,000 clones, 82% detected once. The sample consisted of PBMCs. The receptors were gathered from a man in his sixties with colorectal cancer.

CDR3 loop: CASSLRPGDDYGYTF. The CDR3 nucleotides read TGTGCCAGCAGCCTCCGCCCGGGGGATGACTATGGCTACACCTTC. The genes are TRBV5-5 and TRBJ1-2; tentative D call: TRBD1 (5 bases). The CDR3 covers 15 residues. The V gene lost 4 bases and the J gene lost 3 bases, with 16 bases spanning the gap. Germline V gene lookup returns CDR1 SGHKS and CDR2 YYEKEE (reference sequence). Full variable domain (remainder filled in from reference TRBV5-5 and TRBJ1-2): DAGVTQSPTHLIKTRGQQVTLRCSPISGHKSVSWYQQVLGQGPQFIFQYYEKEERGRGNFPDRFSARQFPNYSSELNVNALLLGDSALYLCASSLRPGDDYGYTFGSGTRLTVV.

This clone was detected once. This rearrangement joins TRBV5-4 to TRBJ1-1; a weak D match, TRBD1 (5 bases). Germline V gene lookup returns CDR1 SGHNT and CDR2 YYREEE (reference sequence). Trimming shortened V by 0 bases and J by 10 bases, and 13 bases separated the two germline ends. CDR3 length equals 13 residues. DNA of the CDR3: TGTGCCAGCAGCTTGGAGGAGGGGATGGGAGCTTTCTTT. Amino acids: CASSLEEGMGAFF.

The V call is TRBV30, the J call TRBJ1-6; a weak D match, TRBD1 (5 bases). With 1 base removed from V and 7 bases from J, the gap between germline ends came to 5 bases. The CDR3 loop spans 12 amino acids. Germline lookup yields CDR1 GTSNPN and CDR2 SVGIG (reference sequence). CDR3 protein: CAWSAGNSPLHF. In nucleotides, the CDR3 is TGTGCCTGGAGTGCAGGGAATTCACCCCTCCACTTT.

The chain uses TRBV18 and TRBJ1-5; D gene ambiguous. This CDR3 is 16 amino acids long. Per the germline V gene, CDR1 is KGHSH and CDR2 is LQKENI. The V gene lost 3 bases and the J gene lost 2 bases, with 14 bases spanning the gap. The CDR3 sequence: CASSPAALGRNQPQHF. For the CDR3, the DNA is TGTGCCAGCTCACCCGCGGCTCTAGGCCGCAATCAGCCCCAGCATTTT.

The chain employs TRBV27 and TRBJ1-2; D is possibly TRBD1 (6 bases). V lost 6 bases, J lost 1 base, and 12 bases lay in between. This CDR3 comprises 14 residues. Germline V gives CDR1 MNHEY, CDR2 SMNVEV (reference sequence). CDR3 loop: CASRVDRNNYGYTF. The CDR3 coding sequence is TGTGCCAGCAGGGTGGACAGAAATAACTATGGCTACACCTTC.

The chain couples TRBV20-1 to TRBJ2-3, with D uncertain. Germline assignment: CDR1 DFQATT and CDR2 SNEGSKA (reference sequence). Trimming took 3 bases from V and 0 from J, leaving 7 bases between them. The CDR3 is 13 residues long. The CDR3, as DNA: TGCAGTGCTAGTGGGGAAAGCACAGATACGCAGTATTTT. This sequence encodes CSASGESTDTQYF.

This rearrangement joins TRBV27 to TRBJ1-2; D is ambiguous. V lost 5 bases and J 6 bases, leaving 7 bases between the germline ends. There are 11 residues in the CDR3. Germline loops: CDR1 MNHEY, CDR2 SMNVEV (reference sequence). CDR3 nucleotide sequence: TGTGCCAGCAGTCCCCCGGATGGCTACACCTTC. Its translation is CASSPPDGYTF.

This clone showed up just a few times. The chain recombines TRBV5-1 with TRBJ1-5; no definite D call. This CDR3 comprises 10 residues. V was cut by 2 bases and J by 9 bases, with 3 bases left in between. Germline lookup yields CDR1 SGHRS and CDR2 YFSETQ. The CDR3 DNA reads as TGCGCCAGCAGCTTTGCGCCCCAGCATTTT. As protein: CASSFAPQHF.

The chain links TRBV4-1 to TRBJ1-5, with unresolved D. The CDR3 is made up of 15 amino acids. CDR1 and CDR2 from the germline V gene are MGHRA and YSYEKL. V gave up 1 base and J gave up 2 bases, with 9 bases separating them. CDR3 loop: CASSQGVDGNQPQHF. In DNA form, the CDR3 reads TGCGCCAGCAGCCAAGGGGTGGACGGCAATCAGCCCCAGCATTTT.

J is TRBJ2-4 and V is TRBV6-5; possible D gene TRBD1, 6 bases. Germline V gene data show CDR1 as MNHEY and CDR2 as SVGAGI. The CDR3 has 12 residues. The CDR3 is CGTALAKNIQYF. CDR3 coding DNA: TGTGGGACAGCACTAGCCAAAAACATTCAGTACTTC.

The chain employs TRBV5-1 and TRBJ2-1; no clear D. The V gene lost 0 bases and the J gene lost 2 bases, with 12 bases spanning the gap. The CDR3 totals 16 residues. The germline gives CDR1 SGHRS, CDR2 YFSETQ. The CDR3 loop is CASSLGGLRPYNEQFF. CDR3 nucleotide sequence: TGCGCCAGCAGCTTGGGAGGCTTGAGACCCTACAATGAGCAGTTCTTC.

The V call is TRBV6-1, the J call TRBJ2-5; weak D call: TRBD1 (5 bases). Trimming stripped 4 bases from V and 0 bases from J, with 6 bases between. Germline values: CDR1 MNHNS, CDR2 SASEGT. The CDR3 extends over 13 amino acids. For the CDR3, the DNA is TGTGCCAGCAGTGTGGACAACCAAGAGACCCAGTACTTC. It yields the protein CASSVDNQETQYF.

V gene TRBV29-1 combines with J gene TRBJ1-2; D is ambiguous. This CDR3 contains 13 residues. V was pared by 4 bases and J by 4 bases, with 13 bases between. The germline CDR1 and CDR2 sequences are SQVTM and ANQGSEA. The CDR3 DNA reads as TGCAGCGTTGTGGTCAGCTTTCTCTATGGCTACACCTTC. It translates to CSVVVSFLYGYTF.

The V gene is TRBV29-1, the J gene TRBJ1-1; D possibly corresponds to TRBD1 (6 bases). Germline lookup yields CDR1 SQVTM and CDR2 ANQGSEA. This CDR3 region has 12 residues. Trimming took 6 bases from V and 1 from J, leaving 9 bases between them. The CDR3 DNA sequence: TGCAGCGTCTGGGACAAGAACACTGAAGCTTTCTTT. It is translated as CSVWDKNTEAFF. The variable domain in full, with the rest retrieved from reference TRBV29-1 and TRBJ1-1, is SAVISQKPSRDICQRGTSLTIQCQVDSQVTMMFWYRQQPGQSLTLIATANQGSEATYESGFVIDKFPISRPNLTFSTLTVSNMSPEDSSIYLCSVWDKNTEAFFGQGTRLTVV.

The genes are TRBV18 and TRBJ1-6; 7 bases match TRBD1. V shed 2 bases, J shed 6 bases, and the junction held 1 base outside the gene matches. The CDR3 spans 14 residues. Looked up from germline, CDR1 is KGHSH and CDR2 is LQKENI. As DNA, the CDR3 is TGTGCCAGCTCACCAGACAGGGCTAATTCACCCCTCCACTTT. Amino acid sequence: CASSPDRANSPLHF.

The chain joins TRBV19 to TRBJ1-2, with D perhaps TRBD1 (6 bases). Germline V gives CDR1 LNHDA, CDR2 SQIVND (reference sequence). The V gene lost 3 bases and the J gene lost 2 bases, with 13 bases spanning the gap. The CDR3 runs 15 residues. CDR3 sequence (DNA): TGTGCCAGTAGTATGAGAGGCAGGGGAAACTATGGCTACACCTTC. Translation gives CASSMRGRGNYGYTF. Full variable domain (outside the CDR3, taken from reference TRBV19 and TRBJ1-2): DGGITQSPKYLFRKEGQNVTLSCEQNLNHDAMYWYRQDPGQGLRLIYYSQIVNDFQKGDIAEGYSVSREKKESFPLTVTSAQKNPTAFYLCASSMRGRGNYGYTFGSGTRLTVV.

The V and J genes are TRBV5-4 and TRBJ1-6; no reliable D call. CDR3 length: 19 amino acids. CDR1 is SGHNT and CDR2 is YYREEE in the germline V gene (reference sequence). V dropped 4 bases and J dropped 1 base, with 21 bases sitting between them. CDR3: CASSPSRNTGGSYNSPLHF. The CDR3 bases are TGTGCCAGCAGCCCGTCGAGAAACACCGGAGGTTCCTATAATTCACCCCTCCACTTT.

The gene calls are TRBV5-5 and TRBJ1-4, with D unclear. The CDR3 consists of 16 residues. The V gene's germline CDR1 is SGHKS and CDR2 YYEKEE (reference sequence). Trimming took 0 bases from V and 7 from J, leaving 16 bases between them. CDR3 region: CASSLDAGILPEKLFF. The CDR3 DNA is TGTGCCAGCAGCTTGGACGCGGGGATATTGCCTGAAAAACTGTTTTTT.

The genes are TRBV5-1 and TRBJ2-5, with TRBD1 matching 7 bases. Germline V gene data show CDR1 as SGHRS and CDR2 as YFSETQ. Trimming at V came to 4 bases and at J to 1 base, leaving 4 bases not matched to a gene. There are 14 residues in the CDR3. CDR3 residues: CASSGWDSQETQYF. The CDR3 DNA reads TGCGCCAGCAGCGGCTGGGACAGCCAAGAGACCCAGTACTTC.

The chain combines TRBV10-3 with TRBJ1-2, with 7 nucleotides matching TRBD1. With V trimmed by 4 bases and J by 2 bases, 4 bases remained unmatched. Germline CDR1 and CDR2: ENHRY and SYGVKD. The CDR3 length is 14 residues. For the CDR3, the DNA is TGTGCCATCAGTGCAGGGGGTGGGAACTATGGCTACACCTTC. Its protein product is CAISAGGGNYGYTF.

The chain is built from TRBV5-8 and TRBJ2-7, with D perhaps matching TRBD1 (7 bases). Trimming took 2 bases from V and 5 from J, leaving 14 bases between them. Germline CDR1 is SGHTS and CDR2 is YDEGEE. The CDR3 has 14 amino acids. The CDR3 DNA sequence: TGTGCCAGCAGCTTATCGGGACAGCGGGACGAGCAGTACTTC. Translating it yields CASSLSGQRDEQYF.

The genes are TRBV29-1 and TRBJ2-3; a possible D gene is TRBD2 (6 bases). The CDR3 is 13 amino acids. V lost 6 bases and J 4 bases, leaving 14 bases between the germline ends. The V gene's germline CDR1 is SQVTM and CDR2 ANQGSEA. The DNA for the CDR3 is TGCAGCGTGCGGGACCCATGGGCAGATACGCAGTATTTT. Translating it yields CSVRDPWADTQYF.

This rearrangement joins TRBV10-1 to TRBJ2-1; TRBD1 is a possible D gene (6 bases). Germline CDR1 WNHNN, CDR2 SYGVQD (reference sequence). CDR3 length: 13 amino acids. The ends were cut back, 5 bases at V and 5 bases at J, with 10 bases in the middle. CDR3 protein: CASSTTGNNEQFF. DNA for the CDR3: TGCGCCAGCAGTACCACAGGGAACAATGAGCAGTTCTTC.

The V and J genes are TRBV4-3 and TRBJ1-1; D is possibly TRBD1 (5 bases). The CDR3 consists of 15 residues. V was shortened by 1 base and J by 5 bases, with 14 bases between the two germline ends. Per germline, CDR1 LGHNA and CDR2 YSLEER. CDR3 DNA: TGCGCCAGCAGCCAAGGCGGGGGAGGCGGAACTGAAGCTTTCTTT. It encodes CASSQGGGGGTEAFF.

The CDR3 loop is CASSRSHHLCTDTQYF. CDR3 in DNA: TGTGCCAGCAGCAGGTCTCACCACCTATGCACAGATACGCAGTATTTT. The chain has TRBV21-1 and TRBJ2-3; the table calls TRBD2, which could not be checked here. TRBV21-1 has pseudogene status. The CDR3 has 16 residues.

The chain joins TRBV20-1 to TRBJ1-5, with D uncertain. Germline lookup yields CDR1 DFQATT and CDR2 SNEGSKA (reference sequence). The CDR3 is 15 amino acids. The germline V and J ends were trimmed by 3 bases and 4 bases, with 16 bases remaining between them. This CDR3 is CSASMGSGRNQPQHF. CDR3 coding DNA: TGCAGTGCTAGTATGGGGTCAGGACGTAATCAGCCCCAGCATTTT.

The V gene is TRBV7-2, the J gene TRBJ2-3; TRBD2 aligns across 12 bases. The CDR3 covers 16 residues. V lost 5 bases, J lost 4 bases, and 7 bases stayed unmatched. Germline V gives CDR1 SGHTA, CDR2 FQGNSA. This CDR3 is CASSPRLAGAADTQYF. CDR3 coding DNA: TGTGCCAGCAGCCCCCGACTAGCGGGGGCGGCAGATACGCAGTATTTT. Full variable domain (remainder filled in from reference TRBV7-2 and TRBJ2-3): GAGVSQSPSNKVTEKGKDVELRCDPISGHTALYWYRQSLGQGLEFLIYFQGNSAPDKSGLPSDRFSAERTGGSVSTLTIQRTQQEDSAVYLCASSPRLAGAADTQYFGPGTRLTVL.

This clone was seen only once. The rearrangement uses TRBV4-1 and TRBJ2-2, with TRBD1 matching 12 bases. V shed 0 bases, J shed 6 bases, and the junction held 8 bases outside the gene matches. The CDR3 consists of 18 residues. Germline V gene data show CDR1 as MGHRA and CDR2 as YSYEKL. Here the CDR3 reads CASSQEGTGGAGAGELFF. In DNA, the CDR3 is TGCGCCAGCAGCCAAGAGGGGACAGGGGGCGCAGGAGCCGGGGAGCTGTTTTTT.

This clone was observed a single time. The V gene is TRBV10-3, the J gene TRBJ1-4; 8 bases line up with TRBD1. Germline-derived CDR1 and CDR2 are ENHRY and SYGVKD. The trim removed 9 bases at V and 8 bases at J, leaving 8 bases unmatched. The length of the CDR3 is 13 residues. The CDR3 loop reads CAISTGDGEKLFF. CDR3 bases: TGTGCCATTTCGACAGGGGACGGGGAAAAACTGTTTTTT.

The rearrangement joins TRBV5-1 to TRBJ1-6, with D possibly matching TRBD1 (5 bases). V was cut by 5 bases and J by 4 bases, with 13 bases left in between. There are 15 residues in the CDR3. Germline assignment: CDR1 SGHRS and CDR2 YFSETQ. CDR3 DNA: TGCGCCAGCAGGGAGGAAGGGGAGTATAATTCACCCCTCCACTTT. Amino acid sequence: CASREEGEYNSPLHF.

This clone was picked up a small number of times. The chain uses TRBV30 and TRBJ1-2; the D gene is possibly TRBD1 (5 bases). From germline, CDR1 is GTSNPN and CDR2 SVGIG (reference sequence). The CDR3 consists of 14 residues. Deletions cut 5 bases from V and 8 bases from J, with 21 bases between. CDR3 nucleotides: TGTGCCTGGCGGAAGGGGTCTTCGGGGATGGGCTACACCTTC. Translated, it gives CAWRKGSSGMGYTF. Looking up the rest from reference TRBV30 and TRBJ1-2 gives the full variable domain: SQTIHQWPATLVQPVGSPLSLECTVEGTSNPNLYWYRQAAGRGLQLLFYSVGIGQISSEVPQNLSASRPQDRQFILSSKKLLLSDSGFYLCAWRKGSSGMGYTFGSGTRLTVV.